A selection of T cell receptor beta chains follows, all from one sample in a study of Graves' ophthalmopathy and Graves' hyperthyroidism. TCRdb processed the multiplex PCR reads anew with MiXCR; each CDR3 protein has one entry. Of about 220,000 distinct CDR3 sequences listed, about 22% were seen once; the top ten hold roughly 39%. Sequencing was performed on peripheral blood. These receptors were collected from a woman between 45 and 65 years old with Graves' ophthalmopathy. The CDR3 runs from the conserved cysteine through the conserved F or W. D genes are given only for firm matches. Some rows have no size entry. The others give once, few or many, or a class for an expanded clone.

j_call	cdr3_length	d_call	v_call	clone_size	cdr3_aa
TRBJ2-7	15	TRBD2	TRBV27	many	CASSLHPGGSYEQYF
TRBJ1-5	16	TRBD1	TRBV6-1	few	CASSGIRTGGDQPQHF
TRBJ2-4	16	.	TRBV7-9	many	CASSPPPRLAKNIQYF
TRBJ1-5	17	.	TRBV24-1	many	CATSDPGRGLGDNAQHF
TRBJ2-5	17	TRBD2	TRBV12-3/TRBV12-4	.	CASSSGLAGVSSETQYF
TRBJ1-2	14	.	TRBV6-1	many	CASSEAVRSSGYTF
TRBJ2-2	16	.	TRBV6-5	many	CASFPRGSTKAGELFF
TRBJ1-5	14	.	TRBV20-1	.	CSARDRRGHQPQHF
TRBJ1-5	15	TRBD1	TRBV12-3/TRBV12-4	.	CASSLGTGDNQPQHF
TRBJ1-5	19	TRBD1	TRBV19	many	CASSKGGRTGRFGNQPQHF
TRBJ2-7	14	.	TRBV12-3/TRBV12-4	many	CASSLGGTGYEQYF
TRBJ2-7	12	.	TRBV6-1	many	CASSAKGYEQYF
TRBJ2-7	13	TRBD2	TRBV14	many	CASQREMHYEQYF
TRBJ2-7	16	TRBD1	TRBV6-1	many	CASSVSQTGALGEQYF
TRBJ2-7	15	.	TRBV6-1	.	CASSRLSRSSYEQYF
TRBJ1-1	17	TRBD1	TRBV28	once	CASSLEQGAGTGTEAFF
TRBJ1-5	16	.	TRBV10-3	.	CAISESLQGGNQPQHF
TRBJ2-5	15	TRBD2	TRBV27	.	CASSPLAGGQETQYF
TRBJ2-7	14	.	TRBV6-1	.	CASRSPGLAYEQCF
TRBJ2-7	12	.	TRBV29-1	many	CSATTGIYEQYF
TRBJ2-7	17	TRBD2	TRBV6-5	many	CASSYGLAGGLPYEQYF
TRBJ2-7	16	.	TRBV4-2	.	CASSQDYGVPGYEQYF
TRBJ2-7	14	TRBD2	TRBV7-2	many	CASSLRAGGAEQYF
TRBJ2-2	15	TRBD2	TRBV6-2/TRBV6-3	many	CASSSLAANTGELFF
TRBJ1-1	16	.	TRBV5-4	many	CASSSPGGGGNTEAFF
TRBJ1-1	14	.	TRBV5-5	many	CASSLDVGDTEAFF
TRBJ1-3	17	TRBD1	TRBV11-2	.	CASSSETGTAPGNTIYF
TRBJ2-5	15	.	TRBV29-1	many	CSVEAAAGFLETQYF
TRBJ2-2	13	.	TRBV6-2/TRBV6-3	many	CASSDTGAGELFF
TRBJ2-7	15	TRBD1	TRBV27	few	CASSFYGTGGYEQYF
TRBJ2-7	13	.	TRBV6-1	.	CASSGLMSAEQYF
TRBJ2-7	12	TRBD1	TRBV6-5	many	CASRYTGGVQYF
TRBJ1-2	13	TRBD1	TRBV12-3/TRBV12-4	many	CASSTKGARGYTF
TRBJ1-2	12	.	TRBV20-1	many	CSANKANYGYTF
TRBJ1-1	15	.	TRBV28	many	CASRLMEGLNTEAFF
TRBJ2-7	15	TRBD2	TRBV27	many	CASSPRTSASYEQYF
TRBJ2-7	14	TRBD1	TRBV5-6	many	CASSPGTGLREQYF